A single sample is the source of the 13 T cell receptor beta chains below, sequenced in a study of CD8+ T cells in alopecia areata. Sequencing templates came from extracted RNA that was reverse transcribed into cDNA. Measured with immunoSEQ multiplex PCR; TCRdb has only the in-frame clones, and not every one. The table includes over 150,000 clones, approximately 60% detected once. The sequencing input was CD8+ T cells sorted from blood. These receptors were collected from a human donor in good health.

A few counts support this clone. The V and J genes are TRBV9 and TRBJ1-6, with 9 bases fitting TRBD1. This CDR3 contains 19 residues. Germline lookup yields CDR1 SGDLS and CDR2 YYNGEE. V trimming: 4 bases; J trimming: 0 bases; junction bases outside the gene matches: 11. CDR3 in DNA: TGTGCCAGCAGCCCCCGGACAGGGGTCCAATACTCCTATAATTCACCCCTCCACTTT. Its translation: CASSPRTGVQYSYNSPLHF.

The V call is TRBV6-5, the J call TRBJ2-2; weak D call: TRBD2 (5 bases). V was cut by 2 bases and J by 7 bases, with 8 bases left in between. Germline V gene lookup returns CDR1 MNHEY and CDR2 SVGAGI. This CDR3 is built from 13 residues. The CDR3 sequence: CASSYEGLGELFF. The CDR3 DNA reads TGTGCCAGCAGTTACGAGGGTCTCGGGGAGCTGTTTTTT.

Worth noting for this clone: The junction departs from germline at one end; a sequencing error may be responsible. This sequence joins TRBV15 and TRBJ1-2; 7 bases agree with TRBD1. The germline V gene has CDR1 LNHNV and CDR2 YYDKDF (reference sequence). CDR3 size: 16 residues. The CDR3 nucleotides read TGTGCAACCACCAGTGCTGTGAGGGGGCCTAACTATGGCTACACCTTC. Translated: CATTSAVRGPNYGYTF. Looking up the rest from reference TRBV15 and TRBJ1-2 gives the full variable domain: DAMVIQNPRYQVTQFGKPVTLSCSQTLNHNVMYWYQQKSSQAPKLLFHYYDKDFNNEADTPDNFQSRRPNTSFCFLDIRSPGLGDTAMYLCATTSAVRGPNYGYTFGSGTRLTVV.

The rearrangement links TRBV7-6 to TRBJ2-1; perhaps TRBD2 as D (6 bases). V lost 5 bases to trimming and J lost 1 base, with 12 bases between them. The CDR3 totals 15 residues. CDR1 and CDR2 from the germline V gene are SGHVS and FNYEAQ. CDR3 in amino acids: CASSPSRESYNEQFF. CDR3 nucleotide sequence: TGTGCCAGCAGCCCCAGCCGGGAGTCCTACAATGAGCAGTTCTTC.

The CDR3 DNA follows: TGCAGCGCCTCACTAACAGGGGGCTTATCTTTAAGCTCTGGGGCCAACGTCCTGACTTTC. Translation: CSASLTGGLSLSSGANVLTF. The chain employs TRBV29-1 and TRBJ2-6; 9 positions match TRBD1. The CDR3 totals 20 residues. V gave up 7 bases and J gave up 0 bases; unmatched junction bases: 19. Germline V lookup: CDR1 SQVTM, CDR2 ANQGSEA. The full variable domain, in which reference TRBV29-1 and TRBJ2-6 provide the parts outside the CDR3, is SAVISQKPSRDICQRGTSLTIQCQVDSQVTMMFWYRQQPGQSLTLIATANQGSEATYESGFVIDKFPISRPNLTFSTLTVSNMSPEDSSIYLCSASLTGGLSLSSGANVLTFGAGSRLTVL.

This chain uses TRBV20-1 with TRBJ2-2; D call uncertain. Germline CDR1 is DFQATT and CDR2 is SNEGSKA (reference sequence). With 3 bases removed from V and 7 bases from J, the gap between germline ends came to 6 bases. The CDR3 has 11 residues. CDR3 sequence: CSARAVGELFF. The CDR3 bases are TGCAGTGCTAGGGCGGTCGGGGAGCTGTTTTTT.

This chain links TRBV29-1 with TRBJ2-7; 10 positions match TRBD1. The germline V gene has CDR1 SQVTM and CDR2 ANQGSEA. This CDR3 comprises 15 residues. Losses at the gene ends were 0 bases for V and 4 bases for J; bases not matched to a gene: 6. The CDR3: CSVEEGTGQGYEQYF. CDR3 bases: TGCAGCGTTGAAGAAGGGACGGGACAGGGGTACGAGCAGTACTTC.

The gene calls are TRBV29-1 and TRBJ2-3; 8 bases line up with TRBD1. Germline V gene sequence: CDR1 SQVTM, CDR2 ANQGSEA. Unmatched junction bases numbered 6, after V lost 6 bases and J lost 4 bases. This CDR3 is built from 13 residues. The CDR3 sequence: CSVHRGEADTQYF. In nucleotides, the CDR3 is TGCAGCGTCCACAGGGGGGAGGCAGATACGCAGTATTTT.

About this clone: Other DNA sequences of this sample code for an identical CDR3. This chain joins TRBV29-1 and TRBJ2-7; possibly TRBD1 for D (5 bases). Germline V gene sequence: CDR1 SQVTM, CDR2 ANQGSEA. This CDR3 comprises 12 residues. The V and J ends lost 2 bases and 3 bases respectively, with 8 bases between them. This CDR3 reads CSVELRDYEQYF. CDR3 bases: TGCAGCGTTGAACTCAGGGACTACGAGCAGTACTTC.

The chain employs TRBV28 and TRBJ1-2, with 9 bases matching TRBD1. The germline gives CDR1 MDHEN, CDR2 SYDVKM. The CDR3 covers 14 residues. The V segment lost 2 bases and the J segment 5 bases; nucleotides outside the gene matches: 3. The CDR3 loop reads CASSLSGTGYGYTF. DNA for the CDR3: TGTGCCAGCAGTTTAAGCGGGACAGGGTATGGCTACACCTTC.

The chain carries TRBV5-6 and TRBJ2-3; no firm D call. Germline loops: CDR1 SGHDT, CDR2 YYEEEE. The CDR3 contains 12 residues. The germline V and J ends were trimmed by 2 bases and 4 bases, with 5 bases remaining between them. The CDR3 DNA reads TGTGCCAGCAGCTTCGGTCCAGATACGCAGTATTTT. This codes for CASSFGPDTQYF.

This clone was found a few times. The chain uses TRBV4-1 and TRBJ2-5, with D possibly TRBD1 on 5 matching bases. The V gene's germline CDR1 is MGHRA and CDR2 YSYEKL. The germline V and J ends were trimmed by 4 bases and 0 bases, with 12 bases remaining between them. The length of the CDR3 is 15 residues. Here the CDR3 DNA reads TGCGCCAGCAGCCTCGAACAGGCCTACCAAGAGACCCAGTACTTC. Translated: CASSLEQAYQETQYF.

This clone has a handful of counts. The V and J genes are TRBV4-1 and TRBJ2-3; D might be TRBD2 (6 bases). Germline assignment: CDR1 MGHRA and CDR2 YSYEKL. V was trimmed by 4 bases and J by 2 bases, leaving 10 bases between them. CDR3 length: 14 residues. The CDR3 coding sequence is TGCGCCAGCAGCCTGGGACTTCTCACAGATACGCAGTATTTT. Protein: CASSLGLLTDTQYF.